The sequence of this T cell receptor beta chain was determined in a study of T cell changes during pregnancy in multiple sclerosis. CDR3 size: 15 residues. V gave up 0 bases and J gave up 3 bases, with 10 bases separating them. The germline V gene encodes CDR1 SGDLS and CDR2 YYNGEE. In this sample, this clone turned up a few times. The repertoire was sequenced with immunoSEQ multiplex PCR; TCRdb's copy has only in-frame clones and lacks some. The repertoire holds about 59,000 clones, 75% to 90% seen once, with 0.89% in the top ten. The V and J genes are TRBV9 and TRBJ1-5, with a tentative D call TRBD1 (6 bases). This TCR was recovered from a female donor in good health, enrolled as a control in a pregnancy study. The material was peripheral blood, obtained in the first trimester of pregnancy. The CDR3 sequence: CASSVDAGANQPQHF. Written as DNA, the CDR3 is TGTGCCAGCAGCGTAGACGCAGGGGCCAATCAGCCCCAGCATTTT.